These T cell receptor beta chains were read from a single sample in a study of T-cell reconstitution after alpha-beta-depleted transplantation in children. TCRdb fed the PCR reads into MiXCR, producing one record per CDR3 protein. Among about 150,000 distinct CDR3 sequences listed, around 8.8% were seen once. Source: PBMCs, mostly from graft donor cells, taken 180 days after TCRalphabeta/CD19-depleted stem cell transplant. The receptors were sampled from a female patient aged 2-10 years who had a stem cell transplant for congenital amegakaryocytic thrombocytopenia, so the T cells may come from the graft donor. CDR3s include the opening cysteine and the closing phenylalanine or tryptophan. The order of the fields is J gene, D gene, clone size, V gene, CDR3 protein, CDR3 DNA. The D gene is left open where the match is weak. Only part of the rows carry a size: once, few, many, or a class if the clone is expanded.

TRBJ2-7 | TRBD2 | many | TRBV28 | CASLTSGSYEQYF | TGTGCCAGCCTGACTAGCGGGTCCTACGAGCAGTACTTC
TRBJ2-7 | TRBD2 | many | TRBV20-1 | CSATPGLAGSSSYEQYF | TGCAGTGCTACACCGGGACTAGCGGGATCTTCCTCCTACGAGCAGTACTTC
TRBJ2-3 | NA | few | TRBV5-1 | CASSLAAGTTDTQYF | TGCGCTAGCAGCTTGGCTGCCGGCACTACAGATACGCAGTATTTT
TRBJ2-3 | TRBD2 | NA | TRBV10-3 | CAFSPQGAFAGGADTQYF | TGTGCCTTCAGTCCCCAAGGGGCTTTTGCGGGGGGAGCAGATACGCAGTATTTT
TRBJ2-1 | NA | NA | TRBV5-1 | CASSLEAGSAYNEQFF | TGCGCCAGCAGCTTGGAGGCGGGATCGGCCTACAATGAGCAGTTCTTC
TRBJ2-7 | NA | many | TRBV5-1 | CASSGSGTSYEQYF | TGCGCCAGCAGCGGTAGCGGTACTTCCTACGAGCAGTACTTC
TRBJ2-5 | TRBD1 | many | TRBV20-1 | CSAGGQEETQYF | TGCAGTGCAGGGGGACAGGAAGAGACCCAGTACTTC
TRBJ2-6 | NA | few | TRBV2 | CASNSGANVLTF | TGTGCCAGTAACTCTGGGGCCAACGTCCTGACTTTC
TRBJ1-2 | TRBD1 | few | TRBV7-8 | CASSRDRGLGGYTF | TGTGCCAGCAGCCGGGACAGGGGATTGGGTGGCTACACCTTC
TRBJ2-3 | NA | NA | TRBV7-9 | CASTYGTHYSTDTQYF | TGTGCCAGCACGTATGGGACACACTATTCCACAGATACGCAGTATTTT
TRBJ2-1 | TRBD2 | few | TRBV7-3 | CASSSSGGSYNEQFF | TGTGCCAGCAGCTCTAGCGGGGGCTCCTACAATGAGCAGTTCTTC
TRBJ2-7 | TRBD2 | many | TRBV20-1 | CSASPGTSEYEQYF | TGCAGTGCTTCTCCCGGGACTAGCGAATACGAGCAGTACTTC
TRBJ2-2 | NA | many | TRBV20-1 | CSARARDLYTGELFF | TGCAGTGCTAGAGCCAGGGACTTATACACCGGGGAGCTGTTTTTT
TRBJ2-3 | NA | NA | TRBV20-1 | CSAETSPSRDTHYF | TGCAGTGCGGAAACTAGCCCTTCCCGGGATACGCATTATTTT
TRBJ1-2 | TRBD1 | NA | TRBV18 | CASSQDGTGGYTF | TGTGCCAGCTCGCAGGATGGGACAGGCGGCTACACCTTC
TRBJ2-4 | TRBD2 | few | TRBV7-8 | CASSLAPGGPLAKNIQYF | TGTGCCAGCAGCTTGGCCCCGGGGGGGCCCCTAGCCAAAAACATTCAGTACTTC
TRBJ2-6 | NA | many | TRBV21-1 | CASSKAGDRVSYSGANVLTF | TGTGCCAGCAGCAAAGCCGGCGACAGGGTTTCTTATTCTGGGGCCAACGTCCTGACTTTC
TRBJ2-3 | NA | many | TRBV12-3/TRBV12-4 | CASSQQGITDTQYF | TGTGCCAGCAGTCAACAGGGTATCACAGATACGCAGTATTTT